The clone carrying this TCR beta chain has ten or more counts. Its target is not known. Through Arm-PCR of CDR3 regions and iRepertoire HTBI primers, TCR beta libraries were built. TCRdb re-called the multiplex PCR reads with MiXCR, one entry per CDR3 protein. The sample carries around 400,000 distinct CDR3 sequences, 15% to 17% recorded once. Time point in this sample: newly diagnosed GD, antithyroid drugs for less than 3 months. The TCR library was prepared using RNA isolated from PBMCs. The authors drew 9 to 10 milliliters of peripheral blood into EDTA tubes. This record belongs to a study of regulatory T cells in long-lasting Graves disease. Whole-study results and caveats: Possibly, too few samples lowered accuracy. Persistent Graves' patients had lower TCR diversity than newly diagnosed ones.

The sequence was obtained from a female donor with Graves disease. Sequenced here: peripheral blood mononuclear cells (PBMCs), sampled at new diagnosis, from a patient treated with antithyroid drugs.

This chain's CDR3 is CASSTTTNTEAFF. CDR3 nucleotides: TGCGCCAGCAGCACCACCACGAACACTGAAGCTTTCTTT. The V call is TRBV5-1, the J call TRBJ1-1, with D hard to call. This CDR3 has 13 amino acids. CDR1 SGHRS and CDR2 YFSETQ come from the germline V gene. V gave up 4 bases and J gave up 1 base, with 8 bases separating them. Based on the CDR3 plus reference TRBV5-1 and TRBJ1-1, the full variable domain is KAGVTQTPRYLIKTRGQQVTLSCSPISGHRSVSWYQQTPGQGLQFLFEYFSETQRNKGNFPGRFSGRQFSNSRSEMNVSTLELGDSALYLCASSTTTNTEAFFGQGTRLTVV.